Sequencing of this T cell receptor (beta chain) was carried out in a study of blood T cell repertoires in COVID-19. Study in general: Sample material is recorded as cDNA or gDNA derived from T cells, B-cell-depleted T cells, or PBMCs.

Measured with immunoSEQ multiplex PCR; TCRdb has only the in-frame clones, and not every one. Among 60,000 or so clones listed, around 74% were seen once. Sequenced: peripheral blood. This TCR was sampled from a woman aged 50 to 60 with active or convalescent COVID-19.

The CDR3 here is CASTPLFMASNVLTF. CDR3 in DNA: TGTGCCAGCACGCCCCTCTTCATGGCCTCCAACGTCCTGACTTTC. This rearrangement joins TRBV6-5 to TRBJ2-6; no clear D. CDR3 length equals 15 residues. V lost 7 bases and J 8 bases, leaving 18 bases between the germline ends. Germline V CDR1 and CDR2: MNHEY, SVGAGI.